This TCR beta chain was observed in a study of radiation and T cells in renal cell carcinoma. Looking at the study overall: Nephrectomy followed 15 Gy stereotactic body radiation by 4 weeks.

TCRdb keeps only in-frame clones here, not all; method: immunoSEQ multiplex PCR. The sample lists some 50,000 clones; 80% were seen once. Germline V gene lookup returns CDR1 SNHLY and CDR2 FYNNEI. The V and J ends lost 6 bases and 3 bases, in that order; junction bases with no gene match: 1. The CDR3 covers 14 residues. Time point here: blood 2 weeks post-SBRT. Treatment indicated: 15 Gy SBRT to primary tumor, nephrectomy 4 weeks later. This sample comprised blood, obtained from a patient whose treatment included radiotherapy and nephrectomy. The V gene is TRBV2, the J gene TRBJ2-1; the match to TRBD2 covers 11 bases. The receptor was derived from a woman aged 70-85 years with renal cell carcinoma. The CDR3 nucleotides are TGTGCCAGCAGGGGGACTAGCGGCTACAATGAGCAGTTCTTC. This codes for CASRGTSGYNEQFF.